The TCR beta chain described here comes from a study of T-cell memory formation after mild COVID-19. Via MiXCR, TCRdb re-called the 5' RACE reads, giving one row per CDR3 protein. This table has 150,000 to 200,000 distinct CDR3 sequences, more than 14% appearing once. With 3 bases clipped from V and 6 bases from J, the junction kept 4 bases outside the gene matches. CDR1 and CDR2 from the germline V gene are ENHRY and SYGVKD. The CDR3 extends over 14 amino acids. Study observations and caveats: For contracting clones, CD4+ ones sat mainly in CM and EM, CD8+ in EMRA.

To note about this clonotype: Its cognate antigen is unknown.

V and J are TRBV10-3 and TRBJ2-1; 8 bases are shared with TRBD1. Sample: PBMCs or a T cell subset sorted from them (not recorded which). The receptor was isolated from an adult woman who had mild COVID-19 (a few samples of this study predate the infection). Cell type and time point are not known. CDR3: CAISDPTGGNEQFF. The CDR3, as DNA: TGTGCCATCAGTGACCCTACAGGGGGCAATGAGCAGTTCTTC.